These 15 T cell receptor beta chains were all obtained from the same sample, sequenced in a study of shared clonotypes between healthy human individuals. Clones were sequenced by immunoSEQ multiplex PCR, and TCRdb holds only the in-frame ones, with some missing. The profile shows roughly 2.6 million clones, approximately 90% of them singletons. Material for sequencing was naive CD4+ T cells sorted from blood. The subset was: CD45RA+ positively selected. The receptors come from a man between 18 and 35 years old in good health.

This chain connects TRBV6-1 to TRBJ2-3; tentative D call: TRBD1 (5 bases). The CDR3 has 14 amino acids. Trimming pared 5 bases from V and 0 bases from J, leaving 9 bases between. The germline V gene has CDR1 MNHNS and CDR2 SASEGT. The DNA of the CDR3 is TGTGCCAGCAGTCCTCGACAGAGCACAGATACGCAGTATTTT. Protein sequence: CASSPRQSTDTQYF.

The V and J genes are TRBV5-1 and TRBJ2-2; the match to TRBD2 covers 10 bases. CDR3 length equals 16 residues. CDR1 is SGHRS, CDR2 YFSETQ, per germline. J gave up 6 bases and V 4 bases, and 9 bases lay outside the gene matches. CDR3 DNA sequence: TGCGCCAGCAGCAAGCCGGGACTAGCGTCTTCCGGGGAGCTGTTTTTT. Its translation: CASSKPGLASSGELFF.

The chain links TRBV6-1 to TRBJ1-4; 7 nucleotides match TRBD1. Unmatched junction bases numbered 7, after V lost 4 bases and J lost 5 bases. The CDR3 sequence is 15 residues long. Germline V lookup: CDR1 MNHNS, CDR2 SASEGT. The CDR3, as DNA: TGTGCCAGCAGTGGGGGGACAGTCGCAAATGAAAAACTGTTTTTT. This translates into CASSGGTVANEKLFF.

This rearrangement joins TRBV5-4 to TRBJ2-3; 10 bases match TRBD1. The CDR3 runs to 15 residues. Germline loops: CDR1 SGHNT, CDR2 YYREEE (reference sequence). The J segment lost 4 bases and the V segment lost 5 bases, leaving 7 bases of the junction unmatched. CDR3 sequence (DNA): TGTGCCAGCAGTCCGGGACAGGGGCTTCCAGATACGCAGTATTTT. Translating gives CASSPGQGLPDTQYF.

This sequence joins TRBV18 and TRBJ1-1; a weak D match, TRBD1 (6 bases). Germline loops: CDR1 KGHSH, CDR2 LQKENI. Trimming left V 3 bases short and J 0 bases short, with 14 bases between. The CDR3 totals 16 residues. The CDR3 region is CASSPIRDTVNTEAFF. The CDR3 DNA is TGTGCCAGCTCACCCATCCGGGACACCGTGAACACTGAAGCTTTCTTT. Full variable domain (remainder filled in from reference TRBV18 and TRBJ1-1): NAGVMQNPRHLVRRRGQEARLRCSPMKGHSHVYWYRQLPEEGLKFMVYLQKENIIDESGMPKERFSAEFPKEGPSILRIQQVVRGDSAAYFCASSPIRDTVNTEAFFGQGTRLTVV.

This clone was picked up one time. V and J are TRBV28 and TRBJ1-2; D not resolved. Germline CDR1 and CDR2: MDHEN and SYDVKM. The ends were cut back, 5 bases at V and 7 bases at J, with 8 bases in the middle. The CDR3 is made up of 11 amino acids. The CDR3, as DNA: TGTGCCAGCAGTAGCCCCGGTGGCTACACCTTC. It yields the protein CASSSPGGYTF.

The J gene is TRBJ2-3, the V gene TRBV12-5; D is possibly TRBD1 (5 bases). The CDR3 is 17 residues long. V lost 2 bases to trimming and J lost 2 bases, with 17 bases between them. Germline V gene data show CDR1 as LGHNT and CDR2 as FRNRAP. For the CDR3, the DNA is TGTGCTAGTGGTTTGCCTCTCAGACAGACGACCACAGATACGCAGTATTTT. Its protein is CASGLPLRQTTTDTQYF.

The CDR3 nucleotides are TGTGCCAGTAGTATGACGGGGCCCCAGCATTTT. This sequence encodes CASSMTGPQHF. The gene calls are TRBV19 and TRBJ1-5; D is unclear. CDR3 size: 11 residues. Germline CDR1 LNHDA, CDR2 SQIVND (reference sequence). V lost 3 bases to trimming and J lost 9 bases, with 6 bases between them. Looking up the rest from reference TRBV19 and TRBJ1-5 gives the full variable domain: DGGITQSPKYLFRKEGQNVTLSCEQNLNHDAMYWYRQDPGQGLRLIYYSQIVNDFQKGDIAEGYSVSREKKESFPLTVTSAQKNPTAFYLCASSMTGPQHFGDGTRLSIL.

The chain recombines TRBV6-5 with TRBJ1-2, with a possible D match to TRBD1 (5 bases). The germline CDR1 and CDR2 sequences are MNHEY and SVGAGI. Trimming cost V 6 bases and J 4 bases, with 18 bases left between them. The CDR3 has 15 amino acids. The CDR3 here is CASRNLGPSPYGYTF. CDR3 sequence (DNA): TGTGCCAGCAGAAACTTGGGACCCAGCCCCTATGGCTACACCTTC.

This chain joins TRBV10-3 and TRBJ2-1; D is tentatively TRBD1 or TRBD2 (5 bases each). This CDR3 has 13 amino acids. Germline V CDR1 and CDR2: ENHRY, SYGVKD. Trimming took off 6 bases at V and 7 bases at J, with 13 bases between the two ends. In DNA, the CDR3 is TGTGCCATCAGGGGGACGAGTGGGAATGAGCAGTTCTTC. Protein sequence: CAIRGTSGNEQFF.

This chain joins TRBV27 and TRBJ1-5; TRBD1 might be the D (6 bases). CDR1 and CDR2 from the germline V gene are MNHEY and SMNVEV (reference sequence). The CDR3 is made up of 15 amino acids. Trimming removed 6 bases from V and 0 bases from J, with 12 bases in between. The CDR3 DNA sequence: TGTGCCAGCAGCCCCTGGACAGTTAGCAATCAGCCCCAGCATTTT. Encoded protein: CASSPWTVSNQPQHF.

The chain employs TRBV6-5 and TRBJ1-1; D is ambiguous. In germline, CDR1 is MNHEY, CDR2 SVGAGI. The CDR3 contains 11 residues. V was clipped by 6 bases and J by 8 bases, with 10 bases between them. CDR3 sequence (DNA): TGTGCCAGCAGAGGCCCCGTGGAAGCTTTCTTT. This codes for CASRGPVEAFF.

The chain links TRBV14 to TRBJ1-3, with 9 bases that match TRBD1. Germline V gene data show CDR1 as SGHDN and CDR2 as FVKESK. There are 17 residues in the CDR3. V shed 4 bases and J 7 bases; nucleotides not matched to a gene: 14. CDR3 protein: CASSPGQGNLWWNTIYF. CDR3 DNA: TGTGCCAGCAGCCCCGGACAGGGGAATCTCTGGTGGAACACCATATATTTT.

The chain recombines TRBV18 with TRBJ2-1, with D uncertain. The CDR3 consists of 14 residues. Per germline, CDR1 KGHSH and CDR2 LQKENI. V was pared by 3 bases and J by 10 bases, with 16 bases between. CDR3 sequence reads: CASSPSRTTVEQFF. CDR3 DNA sequence: TGTGCCAGCTCACCTAGTCGAACTACCGTAGAGCAGTTCTTC.

This clone was detected once. The chain recombines TRBV15 with TRBJ2-7, with a tentative D call TRBD2 (5 bases). CDR1 and CDR2 from the germline V gene are LNHNV and YYDKDF (reference sequence). The CDR3 runs 18 residues. Between the trimmed V and J ends, which lost 0 bases and 0 bases, there was a span of 18 bases. CDR3 amino acids: CATSREREGGRSSYEQYF. The CDR3, as DNA: TGTGCCACCAGCAGAGAGAGAGAGGGTGGGAGAAGCTCCTACGAGCAGTACTTC.